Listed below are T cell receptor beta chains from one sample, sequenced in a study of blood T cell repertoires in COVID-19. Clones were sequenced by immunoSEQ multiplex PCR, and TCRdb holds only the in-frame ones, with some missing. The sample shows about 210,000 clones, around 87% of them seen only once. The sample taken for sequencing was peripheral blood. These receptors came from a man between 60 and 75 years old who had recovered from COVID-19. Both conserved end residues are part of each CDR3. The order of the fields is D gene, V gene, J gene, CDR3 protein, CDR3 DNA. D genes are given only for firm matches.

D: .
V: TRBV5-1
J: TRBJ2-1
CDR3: CASSLDGAYNEQFF
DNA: TGCGCCAGCAGCTTGGACGGGGCCTACAATGAGCAGTTCTTC

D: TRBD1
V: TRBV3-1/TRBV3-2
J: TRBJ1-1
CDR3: CASSQADRVTFF
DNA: TGTGCCAGCAGCCAAGCCGACAGGGTGACTTTCTTT

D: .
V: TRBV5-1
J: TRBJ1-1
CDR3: CASSPGWEGVTEAFF
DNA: TGCGCCAGCAGCCCGGGGTGGGAGGGGGTGACTGAAGCTTTCTTT

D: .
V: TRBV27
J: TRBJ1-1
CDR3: CASSFGGGRATGEAFF
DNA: TGTGCCAGCAGTTTTGGGGGAGGGAGAGCCACCGGTGAAGCTTTCTTT

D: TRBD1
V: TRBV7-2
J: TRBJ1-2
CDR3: CASSSQGAGSYGYTF
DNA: TGTGCCAGCAGCTCACAGGGGGCCGGGAGCTATGGCTACACCTTC

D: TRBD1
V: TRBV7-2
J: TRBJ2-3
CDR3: CASSFMITGGRMSDTQYF
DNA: TGTGCCAGCAGCTTTATGATTACAGGGGGCAGAATGTCAGATACGCAGTATTTT

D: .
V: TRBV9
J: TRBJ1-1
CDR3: CASSVTGRGGGEAFF
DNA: TGTGCCAGCAGCGTAACTGGGAGGGGAGGGGGTGAAGCTTTCTTT

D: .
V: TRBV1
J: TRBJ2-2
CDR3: CTSSQARCTGELFF
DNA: TGCACCAGCAGCCAAGCGCGGTGCACCGGGGAGCTGTTTTTT

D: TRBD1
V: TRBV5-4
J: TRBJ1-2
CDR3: CASSFPGGDGYTF
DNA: TGTGCCAGCAGCTTTCCAGGGGGCGATGGCTACACCTTC

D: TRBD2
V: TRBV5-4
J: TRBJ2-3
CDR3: CASSLRLAGGDTQYF
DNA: TGTGCCAGCAGCTTGCGACTAGCGGGAGGGGATACGCAGTATTTT

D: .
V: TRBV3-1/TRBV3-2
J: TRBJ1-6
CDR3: CASSHTDPPSSPLHF
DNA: TGTGCCAGCAGCCACACCGATCCCCCTAGTTCACCCCTCCACTTT

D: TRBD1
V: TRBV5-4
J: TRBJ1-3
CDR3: CASSNSGTGDGNTIYF
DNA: TGTGCCAGCAGCAACTCCGGGACAGGAGATGGAAACACCATATATTTT

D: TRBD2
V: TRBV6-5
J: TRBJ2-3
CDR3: CATRTSGTDTQYF
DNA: TGTGCCACCCGGACTAGCGGCACAGATACGCAGTATTTT

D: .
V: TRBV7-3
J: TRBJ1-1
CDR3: CASSLTPQGRTEAFF
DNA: TGTGCCAGCAGCTTAACCCCGCAGGGGCGCACTGAAGCTTTCTTT

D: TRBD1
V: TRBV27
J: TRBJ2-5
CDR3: CASRLQGAETQYF
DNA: TGTGCCAGCAGATTACAGGGGGCCGAGACCCAGTACTTC

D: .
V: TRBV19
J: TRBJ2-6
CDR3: CASSPRGGGRSGANVLTF
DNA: TGTGCCAGTAGTCCTCGGGGAGGGGGGAGATCTGGGGCCAACGTCCTGACTTTC

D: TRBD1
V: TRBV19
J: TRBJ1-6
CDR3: CASSEGASNSPLHF
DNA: TGTGCCAGTTCCGAGGGGGCCTCTAATTCACCCCTCCACTTT

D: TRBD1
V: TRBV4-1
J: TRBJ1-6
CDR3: CASSHTGGNSPLHF
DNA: TGCGCCAGCAGCCATACAGGGGGCAATTCACCCCTCCACTTT